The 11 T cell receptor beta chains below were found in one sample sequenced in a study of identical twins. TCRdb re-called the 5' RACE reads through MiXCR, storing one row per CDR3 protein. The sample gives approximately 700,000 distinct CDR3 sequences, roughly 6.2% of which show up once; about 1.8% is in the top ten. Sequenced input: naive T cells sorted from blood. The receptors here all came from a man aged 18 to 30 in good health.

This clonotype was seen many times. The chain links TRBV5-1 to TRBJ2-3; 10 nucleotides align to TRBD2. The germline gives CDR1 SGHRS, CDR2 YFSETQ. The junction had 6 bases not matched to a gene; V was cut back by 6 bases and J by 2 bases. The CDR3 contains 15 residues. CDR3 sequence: CASNPLAGVTDTQYF. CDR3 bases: TGCGCCAGCAACCCTCTAGCGGGAGTCACAGATACGCAGTATTTT.

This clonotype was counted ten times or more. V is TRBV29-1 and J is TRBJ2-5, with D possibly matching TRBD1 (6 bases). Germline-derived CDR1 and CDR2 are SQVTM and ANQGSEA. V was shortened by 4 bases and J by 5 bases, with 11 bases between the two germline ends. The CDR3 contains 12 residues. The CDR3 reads CSVAGAIETQYF. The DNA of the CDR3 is TGCAGCGTTGCAGGGGCAATCGAGACCCAGTACTTC. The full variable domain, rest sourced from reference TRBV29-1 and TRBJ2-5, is SAVISQKPSRDICQRGTSLTIQCQVDSQVTMMFWYRQQPGQSLTLIATANQGSEATYESGFVIDKFPISRPNLTFSTLTVSNMSPEDSSIYLCSVAGAIETQYFGPGTRLLVL.

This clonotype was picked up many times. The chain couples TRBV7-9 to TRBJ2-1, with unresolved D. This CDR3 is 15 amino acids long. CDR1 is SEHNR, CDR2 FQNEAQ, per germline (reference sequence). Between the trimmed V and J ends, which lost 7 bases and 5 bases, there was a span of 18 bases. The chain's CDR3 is CASIPPGPQDNEQFF. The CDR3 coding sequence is TGTGCCAGCATCCCTCCCGGGCCGCAGGACAATGAGCAGTTCTTC.

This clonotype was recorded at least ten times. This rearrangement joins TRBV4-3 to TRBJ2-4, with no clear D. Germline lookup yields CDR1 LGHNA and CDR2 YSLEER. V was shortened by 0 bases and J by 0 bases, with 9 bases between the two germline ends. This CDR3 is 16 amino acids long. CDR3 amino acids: CASSQDGGIAKNIQYF. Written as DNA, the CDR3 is TGCGCCAGCAGCCAAGATGGTGGGATAGCCAAAAACATTCAGTACTTC.

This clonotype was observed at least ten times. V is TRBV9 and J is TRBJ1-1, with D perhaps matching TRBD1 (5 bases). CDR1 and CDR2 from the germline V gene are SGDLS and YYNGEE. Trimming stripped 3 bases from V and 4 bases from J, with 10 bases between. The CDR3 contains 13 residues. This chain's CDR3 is CASSAGGGTEAFF. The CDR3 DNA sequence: TGTGCCAGCAGCGCCGGGGGGGGCACTGAAGCTTTCTTT.

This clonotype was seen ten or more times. CDR3 DNA sequence: TGCGCCAGCAGCCAAGCAGAGTTCGAGACCCAGTACTTC. Residues: CASSQAEFETQYF. The rearrangement joins TRBV4-1 to TRBJ2-5; D not resolved. V lost 1 base and J lost 5, with 8 bases in between. Per germline, CDR1 MGHRA and CDR2 YSYEKL. The CDR3 covers 13 residues.

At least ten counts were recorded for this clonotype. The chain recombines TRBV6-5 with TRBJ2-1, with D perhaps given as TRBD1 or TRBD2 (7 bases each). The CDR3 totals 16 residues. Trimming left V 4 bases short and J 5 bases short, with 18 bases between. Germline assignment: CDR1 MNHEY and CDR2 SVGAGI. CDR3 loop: CASSFQGGGGHNEQFF. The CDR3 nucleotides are TGTGCCAGCAGTTTCCAGGGGGGGGGTGGTCACAATGAGCAGTTCTTC.

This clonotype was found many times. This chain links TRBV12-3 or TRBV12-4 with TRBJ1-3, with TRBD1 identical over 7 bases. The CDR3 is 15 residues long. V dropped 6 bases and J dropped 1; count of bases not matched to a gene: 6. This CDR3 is CASSKTGDSGNTIYF. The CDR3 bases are TGTGCCAGCAGCAAAACAGGGGATTCTGGAAACACCATATATTTT.

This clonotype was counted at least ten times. In DNA form, the CDR3 reads TGTGCCAGCAGTTGGGCCGGGACCGAAAACATTCAGTACTTC. Its translation: CASSWAGTENIQYF. This chain joins TRBV12-3 or TRBV12-4 and TRBJ2-4; the D call may be TRBD1 or TRBD2 (5 bases each). CDR3 length: 14 residues. Deletions cut 4 bases from V and 5 bases from J, with 12 bases between.

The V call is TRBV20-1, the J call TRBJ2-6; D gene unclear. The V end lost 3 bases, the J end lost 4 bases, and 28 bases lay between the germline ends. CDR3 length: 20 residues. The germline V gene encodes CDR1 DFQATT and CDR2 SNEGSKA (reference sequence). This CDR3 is CSARVSLDSEPTFGANVLTF. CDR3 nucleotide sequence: TGCAGTGCTAGGGTCTCCCTGGATTCGGAACCAACCTTCGGGGCCAACGTCCTGACTTTC.

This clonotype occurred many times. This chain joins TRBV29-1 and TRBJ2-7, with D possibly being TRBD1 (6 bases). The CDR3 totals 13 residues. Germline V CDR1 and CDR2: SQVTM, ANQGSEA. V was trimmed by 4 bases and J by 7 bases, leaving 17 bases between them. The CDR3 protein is CSVVLLSRGEQYF. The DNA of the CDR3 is TGCAGCGTTGTGCTACTATCGAGGGGGGAGCAGTACTTC.